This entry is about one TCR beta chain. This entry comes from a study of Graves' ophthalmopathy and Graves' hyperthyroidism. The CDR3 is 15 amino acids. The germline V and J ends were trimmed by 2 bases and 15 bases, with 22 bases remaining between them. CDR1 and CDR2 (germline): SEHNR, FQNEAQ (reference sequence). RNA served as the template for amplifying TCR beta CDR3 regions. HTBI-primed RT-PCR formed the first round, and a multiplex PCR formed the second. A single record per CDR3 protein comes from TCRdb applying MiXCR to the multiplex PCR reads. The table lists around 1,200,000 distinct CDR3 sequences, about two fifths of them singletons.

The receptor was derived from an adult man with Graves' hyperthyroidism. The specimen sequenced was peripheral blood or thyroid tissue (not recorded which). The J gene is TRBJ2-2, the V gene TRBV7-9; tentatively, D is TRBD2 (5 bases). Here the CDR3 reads CASSLWTDASYVVFF. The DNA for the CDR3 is TGTGCCAGCAGCTTATGGACTGACGCCTCTTACGTGGTGTTTTTT.